This is a list of T cell receptor beta chains from one sample in a study of OX40 agonist ivuxolimab in advanced cancers. Libraries were prepared by immunoSEQ multiplex PCR; TCRdb keeps only in-frame clonotypes and omits some of them. The sample has 65,000 to 80,000 clones, roughly nine tenths seen once; the top ten hold less than 2.5%. The source material was CD4+ or CD8+ T cells sorted from blood, sampled in a trial of the OX40 agonist ivuxolimab. These receptors originate from an adult with an advanced solid tumor such as melanoma, head and neck, liver or kidney cancer. Each CDR3 is given without its conserved first and last residue. A D gene is named only where the DNA matches it firmly.

D gene,J gene,V gene,CDR3 protein
-,TRBJ2-1,TRBV7-2,ASSLAVTEQF
-,TRBJ2-1,TRBV4-3,ASSLPGAYNEQF
-,TRBJ2-3,TRBV29-1,SVGPERTVRPRLGDTQY
-,TRBJ1-1,TRBV27,ASSAARAVTEAF
-,TRBJ1-2,TRBV5-1,ASSLAGLGGYT
-,TRBJ2-7,TRBV5-5,ASSRTVQLSYEQY
-,TRBJ2-1,TRBV28,ASSLEADNNNEQF
-,TRBJ1-1,TRBV29-1,SVASSGGWTEAF
-,TRBJ2-7,TRBV6-5,ASRHDGIYEQY
TRBD1,TRBJ1-1,TRBV2,ASSQTGRGTEAF
-,TRBJ1-6,TRBV21-1,ASSKGDGSYSPLH
TRBD2,TRBJ2-3,TRBV7-9,ASSLSGAGLTDTQY
-,TRBJ2-5,TRBV7-8,ASNHQETQY
TRBD1,TRBJ1-5,TRBV28,ASSTGTGGNQPQH
-,TRBJ1-2,TRBV28,ASSLGSLSYGYT
-,TRBJ2-5,TRBV7-6,ASSLAETQY
-,TRBJ2-7,TRBV5-6,ASSLQQEEY
-,TRBJ2-1,TRBV6-5,ASSLEGGSYNEQF
TRBD2,TRBJ2-1,TRBV5-1,ASRSRLAGNNEQF
-,TRBJ1-2,TRBV28,ASSFLLGWDYGYT
TRBD2,TRBJ2-6,TRBV28,ASSQLAGDSSGANVLT
TRBD2,TRBJ2-5,TRBV5-6,ASSVLTSPQETQY
-,TRBJ1-2,TRBV11-2,ASSPTVGNYGYT
-,TRBJ1-3,TRBV6-1,ASSPGLSSGNTIY
-,TRBJ1-1,TRBV4-1,ASRQLGGNTEAF
-,TRBJ2-2,TRBV28,ASTVAPFTGELF
-,TRBJ2-3,TRBV4-1,ASSHLAGSSTDTQY
TRBD2,TRBJ2-3,TRBV18,ASSPRTKRTSGEGDTQY
-,TRBJ2-5,TRBV5-1,ASSLGTVQETQY
-,TRBJ2-7,TRBV5-1,ASSFRDPSYEQY
-,TRBJ2-5,TRBV2,ASSGFTGREETQY
-,TRBJ1-2,TRBV5-1,ASSWGQTGSGYT
TRBD2,TRBJ2-7,TRBV28,ASRTGGDRYEQY
TRBD1,TRBJ1-6,TRBV18,ASSPKDRAGSPLH
-,TRBJ2-5,TRBV5-6,ASSLAEGRETQY
-,TRBJ1-6,TRBV27,ASSPSSYNSPLH
-,TRBJ2-4,TRBV6-4,ASSPTLPGSGAKNIQY
-,TRBJ1-5,TRBV11-1,ASILGAPYSNQPQH
-,TRBJ2-5,TRBV27,ASSPGRGETQY
-,TRBJ2-7,TRBV4-2,ASSQAGQNYEQY
TRBD1,TRBJ1-2,TRBV2,ASSDRGRRYGYT
TRBD1,TRBJ2-5,TRBV2,ASRRDRRQETQY
-,TRBJ2-1,TRBV28,ASSFIRGEQF
-,TRBJ2-3,TRBV7-2,ASSLMTATNTQY
-,TRBJ1-1,TRBV7-9,ASSLTGNTEAF
TRBD1,TRBJ1-2,TRBV5-1,ASSPGRGQASYGYT
-,TRBJ2-3,TRBV7-7,ASSPGAGTDTQY
-,TRBJ2-3,TRBV9,ASSVSGEGFSDTQY